A selection of T cell receptor beta chains follows, all from one sample in a study of human T cells and chemical hapten exposure. TCRdb analysed the RACE reads with MiXCR anew, one entry per CDR3 protein. The repertoire holds more than 30,000 distinct CDR3 sequences, more than 6% seen once, with roughly a tenth in the top ten. The sample in question was whole blood, obtained in connection with sensitization to the hapten diphenylcyclopropenone (DPC). Source of these receptors: a woman between 25 and 40 years old with alopecia areata. Some clones in this sample may be carry-over from other donors' samples. Both conserved end residues are part of each CDR3. Fields, in order: clone size, V gene, J gene, CDR3 protein. The listing skips clone size in some rows; elsewhere it reads once, few, many or a size class.

NA	TRBV28	TRBJ1-5	CASRFTGYSNQPQHF
many	TRBV7-6	TRBJ1-6	CASSQDISESPLHF
NA	TRBV5-6	TRBJ2-7	CASSLVFDEQYF
many	TRBV5-5	TRBJ1-1	CASSRGQGANPNTEAFF
many	TRBV6-5	TRBJ1-2	CASRGGPQFGYTF
many	TRBV12-3/TRBV12-4	TRBJ1-1	CASSLAGTANTEAFF
NA	TRBV7-2	TRBJ1-6	CASSPPKGRDNTPLHF
once	TRBV20-1	TRBJ2-5	CSASGWAAQETQYF
few	TRBV4-3	TRBJ1-6	CASSPGQGFDSPLHF
many	TRBV19	TRBJ2-1	CASSYRDSYNEQFF
few	TRBV6-1	TRBJ2-3	CASTPTSGGADTQYF
many	TRBV6-6	TRBJ1-5	CASRTTYYSNQPQHF
many	TRBV29-1	TRBJ2-3	CSVEVRYQPSSTDTQYF
few	TRBV12-3/TRBV12-4	TRBJ2-3	CASSSSRQGTDTQYF
few	TRBV6-2/TRBV6-3	TRBJ1-1	CASSWDRGAEAFF
NA	TRBV11-1	TRBJ1-1	CASSPWSMNTEAFF
NA	TRBV28	TRBJ1-5	CASSFGGVPQPQHF